This TCR beta chain is from a study of CD8 T cells in Susac syndrome. Study as a whole: The Susac syndrome patients that were sequenced included over five with active disease and fewer than 10 in remission. Patients with Susac syndrome were, at the time of blood collection, therapy-naive, maintained on corticosteroids, or maintained on intravenous immunoglobulin alone.

Of note for this clonotype: Antigen: not known.

With random hexamers, about 0.5 to 1 ug RNA was reverse transcribed. TCRdb re-called the immunoSEQ multiplex PCR reads with MiXCR, one entry per CDR3 protein. The sample has 75,000 to 95,000 distinct CDR3 sequences; about 96% are singletons. General study points: As the study acknowledged, the number of individuals who were part of its TCR sequencing and HLA analysis was relatively small. Susac-specific public clones numbered approximately 17 in total CD8+ repertoires (and about five in CD8+ TEMRA repertoires).

The V segment lost 7 bases and the J segment 6 bases; nucleotides outside the gene matches: 9. CDR3 length: 14 residues. Germline CDR1 and CDR2: SQVTM and ANQGSEA. The receptor's source is a human donor with Susac syndrome. Sequenced: CD8+ T cells from PBMCs. The V call is TRBV29-1, the J call TRBJ2-2; 9 positions match TRBD1. CDR3 nucleotide sequence: TGCAGCGCTATCCGGGACAGGGAGGCCGGGGAGCTGTTTTTT. It codes for CSAIRDREAGELFF.